This T cell receptor (beta chain) was sequenced during a study of blood T cell repertoires in COVID-19. Clinical history as reported by participants underpinned cohort assignment. V shed 6 bases and J shed 5 bases, with 8 bases lying between them. The CDR3 runs 12 residues. Looked up from germline, CDR1 is LGHDT and CDR2 is YNNKEL (reference sequence). TCRdb's copy holds only in-frame clones and misses some; the assay was immunoSEQ multiplex PCR. The sample lists nearly 300,000 clones; around nine tenths were seen once. This chain links TRBV3-1 (or the pseudogene TRBV3-2) with TRBJ1-5; tentatively, D is TRBD1 (5 bases). The clonotype was recovered from a woman between 50 and 59 years old who had been exposed to COVID-19. Sequences were obtained from PBMCs or T cells enriched from blood (not recorded which). CDR3 sequence: CASRKGDQPQHF. CDR3 in DNA: TGTGCCAGCAGGAAAGGGGATCAGCCCCAGCATTTT.